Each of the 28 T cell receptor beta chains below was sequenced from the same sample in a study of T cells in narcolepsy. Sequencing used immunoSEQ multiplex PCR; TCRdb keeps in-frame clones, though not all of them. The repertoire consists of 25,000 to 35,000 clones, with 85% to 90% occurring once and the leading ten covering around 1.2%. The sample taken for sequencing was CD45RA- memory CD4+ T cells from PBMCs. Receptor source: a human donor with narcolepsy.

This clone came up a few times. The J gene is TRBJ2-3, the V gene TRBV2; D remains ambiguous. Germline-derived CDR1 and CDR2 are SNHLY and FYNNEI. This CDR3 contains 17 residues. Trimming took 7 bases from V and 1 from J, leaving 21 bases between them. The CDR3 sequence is CASIGERALTGTDTQYF. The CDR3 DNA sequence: TGTGCCAGCATCGGCGAAAGGGCCCTCACTGGCACAGATACGCAGTATTTT.

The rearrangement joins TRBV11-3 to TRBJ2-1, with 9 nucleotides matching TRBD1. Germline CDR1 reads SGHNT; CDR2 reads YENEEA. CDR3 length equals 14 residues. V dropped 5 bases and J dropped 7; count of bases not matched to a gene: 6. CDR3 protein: CASSIQGAVNEQFF. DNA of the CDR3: TGTGCCAGCAGCATACAGGGGGCCGTGAATGAGCAGTTCTTC.

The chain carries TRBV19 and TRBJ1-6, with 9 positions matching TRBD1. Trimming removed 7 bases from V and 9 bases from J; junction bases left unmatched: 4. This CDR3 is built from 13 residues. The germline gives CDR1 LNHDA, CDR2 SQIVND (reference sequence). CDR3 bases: TGTGCCAGTACCGGGACAGGGACTTCACCCCTCCACTTT. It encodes CASTGTGTSPLHF. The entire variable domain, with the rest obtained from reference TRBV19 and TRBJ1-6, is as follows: DGGITQSPKYLFRKEGQNVTLSCEQNLNHDAMYWYRQDPGQGLRLIYYSQIVNDFQKGDIAEGYSVSREKKESFPLTVTSAQKNPTAFYLCASTGTGTSPLHFGNGTRLTVT.

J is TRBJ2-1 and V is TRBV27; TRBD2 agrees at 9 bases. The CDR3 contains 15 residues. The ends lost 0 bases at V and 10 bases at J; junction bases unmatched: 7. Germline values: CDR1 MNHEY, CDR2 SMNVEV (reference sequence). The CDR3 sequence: CASSLSLAGLKEQFF. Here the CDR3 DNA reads TGTGCCAGCAGTTTATCACTAGCGGGTTTAAAGGAGCAGTTCTTC.

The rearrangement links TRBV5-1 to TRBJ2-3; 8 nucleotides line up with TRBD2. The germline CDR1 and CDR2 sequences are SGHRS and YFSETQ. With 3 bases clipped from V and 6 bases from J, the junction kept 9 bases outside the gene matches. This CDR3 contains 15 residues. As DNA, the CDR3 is TGCGCCAGCAGCTACGGCCGGGGGGGCTTGGATACGCAGTATTTT. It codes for CASSYGRGGLDTQYF.

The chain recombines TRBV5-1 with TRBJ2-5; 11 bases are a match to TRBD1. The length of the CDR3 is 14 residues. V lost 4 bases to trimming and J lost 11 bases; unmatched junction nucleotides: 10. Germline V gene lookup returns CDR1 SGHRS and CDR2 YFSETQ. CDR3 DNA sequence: TGCGCCAGCAGCGGACAGGGGGCAGGAGGGGAGCAGTACTTC. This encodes CASSGQGAGGEQYF.

CDR3 in DNA: TGTGCCAGCAGTTACCTCGGGGGCTCCGCCTACGAGCAGTACTTC. It yields the protein CASSYLGGSAYEQYF. This chain connects TRBV6-5 to TRBJ2-7; D assignment may be TRBD1 or TRBD2 (6 bases each). Trimming stripped 2 bases from V and 2 bases from J, with 13 bases between. This CDR3 is built from 15 residues. Per the germline V gene, CDR1 is MNHEY and CDR2 is SVGAGI.

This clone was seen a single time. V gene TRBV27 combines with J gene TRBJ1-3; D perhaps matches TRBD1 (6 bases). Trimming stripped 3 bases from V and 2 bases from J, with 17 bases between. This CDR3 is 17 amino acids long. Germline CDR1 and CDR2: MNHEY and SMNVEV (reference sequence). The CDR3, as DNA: TGTGCCAGCAGTTTTAGGGGGGACGGGCTGCCTGGAAACACCATATATTTT. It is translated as CASSFRGDGLPGNTIYF.

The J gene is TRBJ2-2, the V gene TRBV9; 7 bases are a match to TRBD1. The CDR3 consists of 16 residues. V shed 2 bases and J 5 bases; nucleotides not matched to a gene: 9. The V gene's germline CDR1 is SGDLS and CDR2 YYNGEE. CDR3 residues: CASSVWDRVVTGELFF. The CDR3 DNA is TGTGCCAGCAGCGTCTGGGACAGAGTAGTAACCGGGGAGCTGTTTTTT.

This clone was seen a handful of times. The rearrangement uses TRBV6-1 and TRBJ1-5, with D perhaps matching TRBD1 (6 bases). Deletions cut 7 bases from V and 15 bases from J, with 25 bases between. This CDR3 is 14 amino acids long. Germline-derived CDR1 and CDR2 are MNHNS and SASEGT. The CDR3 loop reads CASTEDSQSARGHF. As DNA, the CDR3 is TGTGCCAGCACCGAGGACAGTCAATCAGCCCGTGGGCATTTT.

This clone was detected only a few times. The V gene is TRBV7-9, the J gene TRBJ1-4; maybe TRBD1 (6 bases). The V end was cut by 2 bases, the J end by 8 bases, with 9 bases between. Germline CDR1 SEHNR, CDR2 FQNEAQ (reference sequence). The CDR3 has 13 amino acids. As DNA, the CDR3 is TGTGCCAGCAGCTTAAAAACAGGGGAAAAACTGTTTTTT. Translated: CASSLKTGEKLFF.

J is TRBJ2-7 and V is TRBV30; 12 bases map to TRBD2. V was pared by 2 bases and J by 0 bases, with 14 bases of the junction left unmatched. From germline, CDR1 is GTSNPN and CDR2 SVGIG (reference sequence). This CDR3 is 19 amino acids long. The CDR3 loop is CAWSPLGLAGRLGSYEQYF. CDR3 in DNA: TGTGCCTGGAGTCCTCTAGGACTAGCGGGACGCCTAGGCTCCTACGAGCAGTACTTC. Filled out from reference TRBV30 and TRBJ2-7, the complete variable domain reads SQTIHQWPATLVQPVGSPLSLECTVEGTSNPNLYWYRQAAGRGLQLLFYSVGIGQISSEVPQNLSASRPQDRQFILSSKKLLLSDSGFYLCAWSPLGLAGRLGSYEQYFGPGTRLTVT.

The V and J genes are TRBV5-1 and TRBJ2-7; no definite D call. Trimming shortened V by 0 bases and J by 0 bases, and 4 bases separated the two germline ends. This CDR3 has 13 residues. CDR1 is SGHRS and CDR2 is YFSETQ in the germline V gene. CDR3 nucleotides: TGCGCCAGCAGCTTGGATCCCTCCTACGAGCAGTACTTC. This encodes CASSLDPSYEQYF.

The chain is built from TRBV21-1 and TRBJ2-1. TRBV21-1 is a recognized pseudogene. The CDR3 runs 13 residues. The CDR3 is CAGRPGKGNEQFF. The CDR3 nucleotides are TGTGCCGGCCGCCCCGGAAAAGGCAATGAGCAGTTCTTC.

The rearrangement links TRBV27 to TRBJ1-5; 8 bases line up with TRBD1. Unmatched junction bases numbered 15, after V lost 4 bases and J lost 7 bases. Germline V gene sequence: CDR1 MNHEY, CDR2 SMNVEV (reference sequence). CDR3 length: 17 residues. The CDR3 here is CASSSTKGGQGGQPQHF. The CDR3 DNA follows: TGTGCCAGCAGTTCGACAAAAGGAGGACAGGGCGGGCAGCCCCAGCATTTT.

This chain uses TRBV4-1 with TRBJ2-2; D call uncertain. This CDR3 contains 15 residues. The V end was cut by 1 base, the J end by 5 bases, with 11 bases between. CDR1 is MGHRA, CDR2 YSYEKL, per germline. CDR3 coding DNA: TGCGCCAGCAGCCAAGTTCGGGTAGGGACCGGGGAGCTGTTTTTT. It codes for CASSQVRVGTGELFF.

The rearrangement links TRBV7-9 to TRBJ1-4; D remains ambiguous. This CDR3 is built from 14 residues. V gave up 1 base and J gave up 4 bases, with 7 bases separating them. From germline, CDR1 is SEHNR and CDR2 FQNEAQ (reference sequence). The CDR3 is CASSLGSGNEKLFF. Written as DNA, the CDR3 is TGTGCCAGCAGCTTAGGAAGCGGTAATGAAAAACTGTTTTTT.

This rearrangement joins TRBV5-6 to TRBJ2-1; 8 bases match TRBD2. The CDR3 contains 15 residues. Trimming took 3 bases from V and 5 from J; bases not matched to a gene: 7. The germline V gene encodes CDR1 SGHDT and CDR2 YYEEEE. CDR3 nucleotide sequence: TGTGCCAGCAGCTGGGGTAGCGGGGTACACAATGAGCAGTTCTTC. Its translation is CASSWGSGVHNEQFF.

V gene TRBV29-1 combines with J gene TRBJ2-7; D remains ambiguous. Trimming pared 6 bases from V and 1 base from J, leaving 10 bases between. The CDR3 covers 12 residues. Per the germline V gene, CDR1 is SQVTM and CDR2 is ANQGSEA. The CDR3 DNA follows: TGCAGCGTACTCCTTCCTTCCTACGAGCAGTACTTC. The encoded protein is CSVLLPSYEQYF.

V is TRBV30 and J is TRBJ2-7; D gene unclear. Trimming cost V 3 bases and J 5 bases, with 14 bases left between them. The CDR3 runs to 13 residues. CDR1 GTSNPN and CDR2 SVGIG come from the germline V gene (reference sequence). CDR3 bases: TGTGCCTGGAGCGGGTCTGGGGTAAACGAGCAGTACTTC. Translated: CAWSGSGVNEQYF.

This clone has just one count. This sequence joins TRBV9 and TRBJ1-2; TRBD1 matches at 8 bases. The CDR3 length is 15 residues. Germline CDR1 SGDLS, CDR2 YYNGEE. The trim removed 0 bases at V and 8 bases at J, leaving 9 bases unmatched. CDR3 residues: CASSVEGQGASGYTF. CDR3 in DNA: TGTGCCAGCAGCGTAGAAGGGCAGGGGGCATCGGGCTACACCTTC.

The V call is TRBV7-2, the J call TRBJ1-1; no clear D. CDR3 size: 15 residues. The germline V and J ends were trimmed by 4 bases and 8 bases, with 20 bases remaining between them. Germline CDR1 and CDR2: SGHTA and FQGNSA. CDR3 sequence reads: CASSSSGRHFGEAFF. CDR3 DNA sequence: TGTGCCAGCAGCTCCTCCGGGAGACACTTTGGGGAAGCTTTCTTT.

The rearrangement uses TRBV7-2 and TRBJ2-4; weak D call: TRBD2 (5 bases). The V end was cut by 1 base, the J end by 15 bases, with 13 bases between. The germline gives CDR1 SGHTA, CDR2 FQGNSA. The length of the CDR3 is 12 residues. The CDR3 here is CASSLGAGNRYF. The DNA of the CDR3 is TGTGCCAGCAGCTTAGGGGCCGGGAATAGGTACTTC.

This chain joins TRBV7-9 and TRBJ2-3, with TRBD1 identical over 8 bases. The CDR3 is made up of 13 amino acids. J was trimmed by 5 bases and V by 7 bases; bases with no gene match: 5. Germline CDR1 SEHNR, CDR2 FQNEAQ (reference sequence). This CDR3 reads CASKTGVGDTQYF. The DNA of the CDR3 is TGTGCCAGCAAGACAGGGGTGGGAGATACGCAGTATTTT.

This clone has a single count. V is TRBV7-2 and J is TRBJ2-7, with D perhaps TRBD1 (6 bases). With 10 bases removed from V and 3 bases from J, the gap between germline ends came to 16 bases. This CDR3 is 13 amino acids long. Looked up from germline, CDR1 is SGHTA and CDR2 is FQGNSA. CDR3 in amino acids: CATGRGHGYEQYF. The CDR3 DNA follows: TGTGCCACCGGCCGGGGACACGGCTACGAGCAGTACTTC.

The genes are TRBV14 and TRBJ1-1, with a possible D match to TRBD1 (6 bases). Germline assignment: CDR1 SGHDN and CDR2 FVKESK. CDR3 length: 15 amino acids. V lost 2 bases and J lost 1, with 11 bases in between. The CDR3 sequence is CASSQLRGRNTEAFF. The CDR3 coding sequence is TGTGCCAGCAGCCAACTCAGGGGACGGAACACTGAAGCTTTCTTT. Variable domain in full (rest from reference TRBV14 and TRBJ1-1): EAGVTQFPSHSVIEKGQTVTLRCDPISGHDNLYWYRRVMGKEIKFLLHFVKESKQDESGMPNNRFLAERTGGTYSTLKVQPAELEDSGVYFCASSQLRGRNTEAFFGQGTRLTVV.

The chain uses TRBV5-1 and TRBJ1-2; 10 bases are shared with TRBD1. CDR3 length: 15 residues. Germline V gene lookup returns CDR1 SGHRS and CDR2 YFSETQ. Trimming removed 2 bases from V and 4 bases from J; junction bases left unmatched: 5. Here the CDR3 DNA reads TGCGCCAGCAGCTTCGGGACAGGGGATACCTATGGCTACACCTTC. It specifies CASSFGTGDTYGYTF.

The CDR3 protein is CAWSFGGGNEQYF. CDR3 DNA sequence: TGTGCCTGGAGTTTCGGGGGAGGCAACGAGCAGTACTTC. The gene calls are TRBV30 and TRBJ2-7; tentatively, D is TRBD2 (6 bases). The germline CDR1 and CDR2 sequences are GTSNPN and SVGIG (reference sequence). The ends were cut back, 2 bases at V and 5 bases at J, with 13 bases in the middle. The CDR3 length is 13 residues.